Shown below are 4 T cell receptor beta chains from a single sample sequenced in a study of cytotoxic CD8 clonotypes in ibrutinib-treated CLL. Sequencing used immunoSEQ multiplex PCR; TCRdb keeps in-frame clones, though not all of them. Among about 200,000 clones listed, 79% were seen once. The starting material was PBMCs, obtained after 12 months of ibrutinib treatment. The receptors were sampled from a human donor with chronic lymphocytic leukemia.

This clone has at least ten counts. This chain connects TRBV6-1 to TRBJ1-6, with 9 nucleotides matching TRBD1. Germline CDR1 reads MNHNS; CDR2 reads SASEGT. V lost 4 bases, J lost 6 bases, and 1 base stayed unmatched. This CDR3 contains 14 residues. CDR3 in DNA: TGTGCCAGCAGTGCGGGACAGGGTAATTCACCCCTCCACTTT. It translates to CASSAGQGNSPLHF.

The V call is TRBV28, the J call TRBJ2-7, with 7 positions matching TRBD2. V shed 3 bases and J 5 bases; nucleotides not matched to a gene: 7. The CDR3 extends over 14 amino acids. From germline, CDR1 is MDHEN and CDR2 SYDVKM. The CDR3 DNA reads TGTGCCAGCAGTTTCCCTAGCGGAGGGGACGAGCAGTACTTC. It encodes CASSFPSGGDEQYF.

V is TRBV2 and J is TRBJ1-5; D unresolved. Per germline, CDR1 SNHLY and CDR2 FYNNEI. The V end lost 8 bases, the J end lost 7 bases, and 3 bases lay between the germline ends. This CDR3 has 9 residues. CDR3 residues: CASGQPQHF. CDR3 sequence (DNA): TGTGCCAGCGGACAGCCCCAGCATTTT.

This clone showed up just a few times. The chain employs TRBV30 and TRBJ1-6; 7 positions match TRBD1. V shed 5 bases and J 0 bases; nucleotides not matched to a gene: 7. The CDR3 has 16 residues. Per the germline V gene, CDR1 is GTSNPN and CDR2 is SVGIG (reference sequence). For the CDR3, the DNA is TGTGCCTGGGCCTTACAGGGGAGCTCCTATAATTCACCCCTCCACTTT. Its protein product is CAWALQGSSYNSPLHF.